The 10 T cell receptor beta chains in this list originate from one sample, sequenced in a study of blood T cell repertoires in COVID-19. Using immunoSEQ multiplex PCR, the repertoire was profiled, and TCRdb retains in-frame clones only, with some absent. The table includes 200,000 to 250,000 clones, approximately 80% detected once. Specimen: peripheral blood. These receptors all stem from a woman aged 45-59 years with acute or convalescent COVID-19.

CDR3 protein: CASSITGHGYTF. The DNA of the CDR3 is TGTGCCAGTAGTATAACAGGTCATGGCTACACCTTC. The chain combines TRBV19 with TRBJ1-2, with D perhaps TRBD1 (5 bases). Germline CDR1 reads LNHDA; CDR2 reads SQIVND (reference sequence). The CDR3 loop spans 12 amino acids. V was clipped by 2 bases and J by 6 bases, with 7 bases between them.

The rearrangement uses TRBV27 and TRBJ2-7, with TRBD1 identical over 12 bases. Trimming took 7 bases from V and 0 from J; bases not matched to a gene: 7. The CDR3 length is 16 residues. Germline V gives CDR1 MNHEY, CDR2 SMNVEV (reference sequence). DNA of the CDR3: TGTGCCAGCACAGGGACAGGGGGCGACCCCTCCTACGAGCAGTACTTC. Translation gives CASTGTGGDPSYEQYF.

CDR3 nucleotides: TGCGCCAGCAGCCAAGACAGTTATACGCAGTATTTT. Its protein product is CASSQDSYTQYF. This chain uses TRBV4-1 with TRBJ2-3; no clear D. Per the germline V gene, CDR1 is MGHRA and CDR2 is YSYEKL. V lost 0 bases and J lost 7, with 5 bases in between. The CDR3 has 12 amino acids.

A few counts support this clone. The chain is built from TRBV28 and TRBJ2-2; a possible D gene is TRBD2 (5 bases). Between the trimmed V and J ends, which lost 11 bases and 5 bases, there was a span of 9 bases. The CDR3 is 11 amino acids. CDR1 and CDR2 (germline): MDHEN, SYDVKM. The CDR3: CACTGTGELFF. The CDR3 bases are TGTGCCTGCACGGGGACCGGGGAGCTGTTTTTT.

The chain recombines TRBV5-1 with TRBJ2-1, with 15 bases lining up with TRBD2. The V and J ends lost 1 base and 4 bases, in that order; junction bases with no gene match: 9. Looked up from germline, CDR1 is SGHRS and CDR2 is YFSETQ. The CDR3 covers 19 residues. CDR3 amino acids: CASSLRGLAGGGTYNEQFF. In DNA form, the CDR3 reads TGCGCCAGCAGCTTGAGGGGACTAGCGGGAGGAGGAACATACAATGAGCAGTTCTTC.

This clone showed up just once. V and J are TRBV7-2 and TRBJ1-6, with D maybe TRBD1 (5 bases). Trimming took off 2 bases at V and 10 bases at J, with 15 bases between the two ends. CDR1 is SGHTA, CDR2 FQGNSA, per germline. The CDR3 has 15 residues. Here the CDR3 DNA reads TGTGCCAGCAGCTTAAGGTCTGTGGGGGGATCACCCCTCCACTTT. It specifies CASSLRSVGGSPLHF.

Remarks on this clone: A junction boundary mismatches the germline segment, possibly from a read error. CDR3 in DNA: TGTGCTAGCAGCTCTGGACAGGGCCAAGAGACCCAGTACTTC. Translation gives CASSSGQGQETQYF. The chain has TRBV7-7 and TRBJ2-5, with 8 positions matching TRBD1. CDR3 length: 14 residues. CDR1 SSHAT and CDR2 FNYEAQ come from the germline V gene (reference sequence).

The chain combines TRBV7-2 with TRBJ2-7; 7 bases agree with TRBD2. Germline V lookup: CDR1 SGHTA, CDR2 FQGNSA. Trimming removed 3 bases from V and 9 bases from J; junction bases left unmatched: 11. There are 14 residues in the CDR3. CDR3 sequence: CASSFERGPTRQYF. The CDR3 DNA sequence: TGTGCCAGCAGCTTCGAGCGGGGACCTACGAGGCAGTACTTC.

The J gene is TRBJ1-1, the V gene TRBV7-9, with a tentative D call TRBD1 (5 bases). This CDR3 is 16 amino acids long. Trimming stripped 2 bases from V and 1 base from J, with 14 bases between. From germline, CDR1 is SEHNR and CDR2 FQNEAQ (reference sequence). The CDR3 loop is CASSLKQGGRNTEAFF. CDR3 DNA: TGTGCCAGCAGCTTAAAGCAGGGAGGTCGGAACACTGAAGCTTTCTTT.

The gene calls are TRBV7-9 and TRBJ2-1, with D tentatively TRBD2 (5 bases). Trimming removed 0 bases at V and 15 bases at J, with 12 bases between. Looked up from germline, CDR1 is SEHNR and CDR2 is FQNEAQ (reference sequence). CDR3 length equals 12 residues. CDR3 in DNA: TGTGCCAGCAGCTTAGCGGGAGTTTTACTGTTCTTC. Protein sequence: CASSLAGVLLFF.